Shown below are 17 T cell receptor beta chains from a single sample sequenced in a study of blood T cell repertoires in COVID-19. Method: immunoSEQ multiplex PCR; TCRdb's copy keeps in-frame clones and lacks some. The data contain nearly 250,000 clones, approximately 82% of them singletons. Sequenced material: peripheral blood. All receptors come from a woman older than 75 with acute or convalescent COVID-19.

The chain combines TRBV28 with TRBJ2-3; TRBD2 aligns across 12 bases. V was clipped by 4 bases and J by 4 bases; unmatched bases: 3. The CDR3 runs to 15 residues. CDR1 MDHEN and CDR2 SYDVKM come from the germline V gene. This chain's CDR3 is CASSWLAGGADTQYF. Written as DNA, the CDR3 is TGTGCCAGCAGTTGGCTAGCGGGAGGGGCAGATACGCAGTATTTT.

In its sample, this clone was seen a few times. The rearrangement links TRBV19 to TRBJ1-5, with D unresolved. Germline CDR1 and CDR2: LNHDA and SQIVND (reference sequence). This CDR3 contains 15 residues. The V gene lost 1 base and the J gene lost 1 base, with 8 bases spanning the gap. The CDR3 DNA follows: TGTGCCAGTAGTATAGGACACCGGAGCAATCAGCCCCAGCATTTT. It codes for CASSIGHRSNQPQHF.

This chain connects TRBV7-2 to TRBJ1-3; the match to TRBD1 covers 7 bases. CDR1 and CDR2 (germline): SGHTA, FQGNSA. Trimming cost V 3 bases and J 0 bases; bases outside gene matches: 2. The CDR3 is made up of 15 amino acids. In DNA form, the CDR3 reads TGTGCCAGCAGCTTGACAGGGCACTCTGGAAACACCATATATTTT. Amino acid sequence: CASSLTGHSGNTIYF.

The V call is TRBV6-5, the J call TRBJ1-1; 7 positions match TRBD1. V gave up 4 bases and J gave up 11 bases; unmatched junction bases: 10. The germline CDR1 and CDR2 sequences are MNHEY and SVGAGI. The CDR3 is 13 amino acids. CDR3 in amino acids: CASSWRRQGEAFF. The CDR3 nucleotides are TGTGCCAGCAGTTGGCGGCGACAGGGAGAGGCTTTCTTT.

V and J are TRBV5-1 and TRBJ2-3; TRBD2 matches 11 bases. Germline values: CDR1 SGHRS, CDR2 YFSETQ. With 4 bases clipped from V and 0 bases from J, the junction kept 7 bases outside the gene matches. The CDR3 length is 17 residues. CDR3 in amino acids: CASSTASGRSSTDTQYF. Written as DNA, the CDR3 is TGCGCCAGCAGCACCGCTAGCGGGAGGTCTAGCACAGATACGCAGTATTTT.

The V call is TRBV6-2 or TRBV6-3, the J call TRBJ2-7; 7 bases are a match to TRBD1. V shed 7 bases and J 0 bases; nucleotides not matched to a gene: 6. Germline loops: CDR1 MNHEY, CDR2 SVGEGT. This CDR3 spans 14 amino acids. The CDR3, as DNA: TGTGCCAGCATCCCGGGACAGCACTCCTACGAGCAGTACTTC. The encoded protein is CASIPGQHSYEQYF.

Only one count was recorded for this clone. V usage is TRBV2 and J usage is TRBJ2-1; 8 bases match TRBD2. Germline CDR1 and CDR2: SNHLY and FYNNEI. V shed 2 bases and J 2 bases; nucleotides not matched to a gene: 2. The CDR3 extends over 15 amino acids. In nucleotides, the CDR3 is TGTGCCAGCAGTGAACGGGAGGGAGCCTACAATGAGCAGTTCTTC. It yields the protein CASSEREGAYNEQFF.

The chain combines TRBV5-8 with TRBJ1-2, with 7 bases identical to TRBD1. The J segment lost 7 bases and the V segment lost 4 bases, leaving 10 bases of the junction unmatched. CDR1 and CDR2 from the germline V gene are SGHTS and YDEGEE. The CDR3 runs to 14 residues. The CDR3 nucleotides are TGTGCCAGCAGCCCGACAGGGAACAGTGCTGGCTACACCTTC. Translation: CASSPTGNSAGYTF. Together with reference TRBV5-8 and TRBJ1-2, the CDR3 gives the full variable domain: EAGVTQSPTHLIKTRGQQATLRCSPISGHTSVYWYQQALGLGLQFLLWYDEGEERNRGNFPPRFSGRQFPNYSSELNVNALELEDSALYLCASSPTGNSAGYTFGSGTRLTVV.

The gene calls are TRBV7-3 and TRBJ2-1, with D perhaps matching TRBD1 (6 bases). Germline CDR1 reads SGHTA; CDR2 reads FQGTGA. The CDR3 runs 14 residues. Trimming pared 1 base from V and 8 bases from J, leaving 12 bases between. This CDR3 is CASSLRQGMDEQFF. CDR3 nucleotide sequence: TGTGCCAGCAGCTTAAGGCAGGGGATGGATGAGCAGTTCTTC.

V gene TRBV7-9 combines with J gene TRBJ2-3, with 7 bases identical to TRBD2. This CDR3 has 15 residues. The V and J ends lost 0 bases and 2 bases, in that order; junction bases with no gene match: 2. Germline CDR1 reads SEHNR; CDR2 reads FQNEAQ (reference sequence). The CDR3 coding sequence is TGTGCCAGCAGCTTAGCGGGGGGGGACACAGATACGCAGTATTTT. This gives the protein CASSLAGGDTDTQYF.

J is TRBJ2-5 and V is TRBV20-1; tentative D call: TRBD1 (6 bases). This CDR3 spans 14 amino acids. V lost 4 bases and J 1 base, leaving 13 bases between the germline ends. Germline loops: CDR1 DFQATT, CDR2 SNEGSKA (reference sequence). The chain's CDR3 is CSATETGSQETQYF. The CDR3 bases are TGCAGTGCTACTGAAACAGGGAGCCAAGAGACCCAGTACTTC.

The rearrangement joins TRBV6-5 to TRBJ1-2, with D perhaps TRBD1 (5 bases). This CDR3 is built from 14 residues. Trimming stripped 2 bases from V and 4 bases from J, with 11 bases between. Germline V CDR1 and CDR2: MNHEY, SVGAGI. The CDR3 region has the DNA TGTGCCAGCAGTTACAGTCCCGGGGGCTATGGCTACACCTTC. This sequence encodes CASSYSPGGYGYTF.

The CDR3 nucleotides read TGTGCCAGCAGACACACTAGCGGGAGTCTCGATGAGCAGTTCTTC. Protein: CASRHTSGSLDEQFF. This chain links TRBV6-6 with TRBJ2-1; 11 bases agree with TRBD2. Trimming cost V 6 bases and J 8 bases; bases outside gene matches: 9. Looked up from germline, CDR1 is MNHNY and CDR2 is SVGAGI (reference sequence). This CDR3 spans 15 amino acids.

The chain uses TRBV19 and TRBJ1-2; 8 bases fit TRBD1. Germline V gives CDR1 LNHDA, CDR2 SQIVND (reference sequence). V dropped 5 bases and J dropped 1; count of bases not matched to a gene: 3. The CDR3 is 14 amino acids. The CDR3 spells CASSGTGGNYGYTF. CDR3 coding DNA: TGTGCCAGTAGTGGGACAGGCGGTAACTATGGCTACACCTTC.

CDR3 amino acids: CASSYSGTGEGYTF. The DNA for the CDR3 is TGTGCCAGCAGTTATTCCGGGACAGGGGAAGGCTACACCTTC. V is TRBV6-1 and J is TRBJ1-2; TRBD1 agrees at 10 bases. The CDR3 sequence is 14 residues long. CDR1 MNHNS and CDR2 SASEGT come from the germline V gene. V was pared by 5 bases and J by 8 bases, with 8 bases of the junction left unmatched.

The V call is TRBV7-2, the J call TRBJ1-5; 9 nucleotides line up with TRBD1. In germline, CDR1 is SGHTA, CDR2 FQGNSA. The CDR3 spans 15 residues. Trimming cost V 1 base and J 6 bases; bases outside gene matches: 4. This chain's CDR3 is CASSLVGTGFQPQHF. CDR3 coding DNA: TGTGCCAGCAGCTTAGTGGGGACAGGGTTTCAGCCCCAGCATTTT. The full variable domain, in which reference TRBV7-2 and TRBJ1-5 provide the parts outside the CDR3, is GAGVSQSPSNKVTEKGKDVELRCDPISGHTALYWYRQSLGQGLEFLIYFQGNSAPDKSGLPSDRFSAERTGGSVSTLTIQRTQQEDSAVYLCASSLVGTGFQPQHFGDGTRLSIL.

The gene calls are TRBV4-3 and TRBJ2-3; TRBD2 aligns across 9 bases. The germline CDR1 and CDR2 sequences are LGHNA and YSLEER. Trimming at V came to 3 bases and at J to 4 bases, leaving 20 bases not matched to a gene. The CDR3 covers 20 residues. CDR3 DNA: TGCGCCAGCAGCCAGACGACAAGGGGCGGGAGGGGTTATTGGCCAGATACGCAGTATTTT. Residues: CASSQTTRGGRGYWPDTQYF.